This T cell receptor (beta chain) was sequenced for a study of CD8 T cells in ankylosing spondylitis. Overall study findings and caveats: Ankylosing spondylitis blood appeared to be characterized by a TCR beta motif of 8 or 9 highly homologous variants.

Each CDR3 protein is one row after TCRdb ran MiXCR on the 5' RACE reads. Of 500,000 to 550,000 distinct CDR3 sequences in the sample, roughly 13% were seen once. On this clonotype: Its target is unknown.

From germline, CDR1 is LGHDT and CDR2 YNNKEL (reference sequence). V was cut by 0 bases and J by 11 bases, with 12 bases left in between. This CDR3 has 13 amino acids. The sample comprised blood, either unsorted or a sorted T cell fraction (not recorded which). This sequence was found in a male donor with ankylosing spondylitis. The rearrangement links TRBV3-1 to TRBJ2-3; D unresolved. CDR3 sequence (DNA): TGTGCCAGCAGCCAAGAGGCCGGGCTTGGGCAGTATTTT. This encodes CASSQEAGLGQYF.